This TCR beta chain was observed in a study of T cells in Graves' hyperthyroidism and ophthalmopathy. Study information: Peripheral blood was drawn at first diagnosis, prior to all treatment.

In this sample, this clonotype turned up a few times. Antigen: not known. It was RNA transcripts that yielded the amplified TCR beta CDR3 regions. The HTBI set primed first-round TCR CDR3 RT-PCR. TCRdb called the multiplex PCR reads again in MiXCR, with one record for every CDR3 protein. The profile shows a few hundred thousand distinct CDR3 sequences, less than 20% of them singletons. Study results and limitations: Using 13 V-J features, a model discriminated ophthalmopathy from stable hyperthyroidism.

The sequencing input was blood. The TCR originated in a woman in her twenties or thirties with Graves' hyperthyroidism.

The CDR3 DNA reads TGTGCCAGCAGCCGCGCAGGGACAGGGCGCAATCAGCCCCAGCATTTT. Its protein product is CASSRAGTGRNQPQHF. The chain uses TRBV12-3 or TRBV12-4 and TRBJ1-5; 9 nucleotides match TRBD1. This CDR3 has 16 amino acids. With 6 bases clipped from V and 2 bases from J, the junction kept 8 bases outside the gene matches.